The 20 T cell receptor beta chains below were found in one sample sequenced in a study of cytomegalovirus exposure and HLA in healthy donors. Both 60 Vbeta primers and 13 Jbeta primers went into the PCR. The table came from immunoSEQ multiplex PCR; TCRdb's copy has only in-frame clones and leaves some out. The sample contains 80,000 or so clones, about 73% of which appear only once. The specimen was PBMCs. Source of these receptors: a middle-aged man in good health and CMV-seronegative.

This rearrangement joins TRBV5-1 to TRBJ2-5, with TRBD2 matching over 10 bases. The CDR3 totals 15 residues. Germline V lookup: CDR1 SGHRS, CDR2 YFSETQ. V trimming: 4 bases; J trimming: 4 bases; junction bases outside the gene matches: 7. CDR3 loop: CASSTQAGGPETQYF. CDR3 nucleotide sequence: TGCGCCAGCAGCACCCAAGCGGGAGGGCCAGAGACCCAGTACTTC.

The V and J genes are TRBV27 and TRBJ2-7; 8 nucleotides line up with TRBD2. Germline lookup yields CDR1 MNHEY and CDR2 SMNVEV (reference sequence). The CDR3 consists of 16 residues. Trimming at V came to 8 bases and at J to 2 bases, leaving 14 bases not matched to a gene. Written as DNA, the CDR3 is TGTGCCAGCCACCCCTCGGGAGGGCGGAGCCCCTACGAGCAGTACTTC. Translating gives CASHPSGGRSPYEQYF.

This clone was seen a handful of times. V is TRBV28 and J is TRBJ1-1; TRBD1 might be the D (5 bases). The CDR3 has 16 amino acids. Trimming cost V 3 bases and J 5 bases, with 19 bases left between them. In germline, CDR1 is MDHEN, CDR2 SYDVKM. In nucleotides, the CDR3 is TGTGCCAGCAGTTTCCCCGACAGATCGGCAATGACTGAAGCTTTCTTT. Amino acid sequence: CASSFPDRSAMTEAFF.

The chain links TRBV5-4 to TRBJ2-7, with 7 bases lining up with TRBD1. CDR1 SGHNT and CDR2 YYREEE come from the germline V gene (reference sequence). V lost 4 bases, J lost 1 base, and 5 bases stayed unmatched. The CDR3 is 14 residues long. CDR3 sequence reads: CASSPPGQSYEQYF. The CDR3 DNA follows: TGTGCCAGCAGCCCTCCGGGACAGTCCTACGAGCAGTACTTC.

The rearrangement uses TRBV19 and TRBJ2-5, with a tentative D call TRBD2 (6 bases). Germline lookup yields CDR1 LNHDA and CDR2 SQIVND (reference sequence). V shed 1 base and J shed 5 bases, with 20 bases lying between them. The CDR3 has 17 amino acids. DNA for the CDR3: TGTGCCAGTAGTATAGCGACTAGTTTGGGCCGCCGGGAGACCCAGTACTTC. It is translated as CASSIATSLGRRETQYF.

A few counts support this clone. This rearrangement joins TRBV14 to TRBJ2-4; a possible D gene is TRBD1 (5 bases). Per germline, CDR1 SGHDN and CDR2 FVKESK. This CDR3 is 12 amino acids long. Trimming took 4 bases from V and 9 from J, leaving 10 bases between them. CDR3 DNA: TGTGCCAGCAGCCCAGGGTTCAGCATTCAGTACTTC. Amino acid sequence: CASSPGFSIQYF. Together with reference TRBV14 and TRBJ2-4, the CDR3 gives the full variable domain: EAGVTQFPSHSVIEKGQTVTLRCDPISGHDNLYWYRRVMGKEIKFLLHFVKESKQDESGMPNNRFLAERTGGTYSTLKVQPAELEDSGVYFCASSPGFSIQYFGAGTRLSVL.

The genes are TRBV4-1 and TRBJ2-2; TRBD2 is a possible D gene (5 bases). V lost 0 bases, J lost 4 bases, and 12 bases lay in between. This CDR3 comprises 16 residues. CDR1 and CDR2 from the germline V gene are MGHRA and YSYEKL. The CDR3 spells CASSQDRWRSTGELFF. The CDR3 region has the DNA TGCGCCAGCAGCCAAGATAGGTGGAGGTCCACCGGGGAGCTGTTTTTT.

V gene TRBV28 combines with J gene TRBJ2-7, with 7 bases identical to TRBD2. This CDR3 is built from 14 residues. The ends lost 6 bases at V and 5 bases at J; junction bases unmatched: 10. CDR1 is MDHEN and CDR2 is SYDVKM in the germline V gene. The CDR3 coding sequence is TGTGCCAGCAGCTCTCCGGGAGGCTTCCACGAGCAGTACTTC. It codes for CASSSPGGFHEQYF.

This chain links TRBV21-1 with TRBJ1-2. TRBV21-1 is given as a pseudogene. The CDR3 consists of 13 residues. The CDR3 is CASSKGVEDGYTF. CDR3 bases: TGTGCCAGCAGCAAAGGGGTTGAGGATGGCTACACCTTC.

This clone has just a few counts. CDR3 region: CSVGQAEGEQYF. The CDR3 coding sequence is TGCAGCGTGGGACAGGCCGAGGGCGAGCAGTACTTC. V is TRBV29-1 and J is TRBJ2-7, with 8 bases identical to TRBD1. Trimming cost V 6 bases and J 6 bases; bases outside gene matches: 7. CDR3 length: 12 amino acids. Germline V lookup: CDR1 SQVTM, CDR2 ANQGSEA.

The CDR3: CASSGEGTDRGYTF. The CDR3 DNA is TGTGCCAGCAGCGGAGAAGGGACAGATAGAGGCTACACCTTC. The rearrangement links TRBV9 to TRBJ1-2; 7 positions agree with TRBD1. The CDR3 consists of 14 residues. After removal of 3 bases from V and 8 bases from J, the junction contained 10 bases not matched to a gene. CDR1 is SGDLS, CDR2 YYNGEE, per germline.

The rearrangement uses TRBV28 and TRBJ1-2; TRBD1 matches 7 bases. The germline CDR1 and CDR2 sequences are MDHEN and SYDVKM. The CDR3 contains 16 residues. V lost 6 bases to trimming and J lost 4 bases; unmatched junction nucleotides: 14. In DNA, the CDR3 is TGTGCCAGCAGCTCAGGGAAGCTCGACAGGGCCTATGGCTACACCTTC. It codes for CASSSGKLDRAYGYTF.

This chain links TRBV30 with TRBJ1-5; no firm D call. Trimming took off 0 bases at V and 2 bases at J, with 14 bases between the two ends. CDR3 length: 16 residues. Germline CDR1 is GTSNPN and CDR2 is SVGIG (reference sequence). CDR3 amino acids: CAWSVDPPGGNQPQHF. In DNA form, the CDR3 reads TGTGCCTGGAGTGTAGATCCCCCCGGAGGCAATCAGCCCCAGCATTTT. Together with reference TRBV30 and TRBJ1-5, the CDR3 gives the full variable domain: SQTIHQWPATLVQPVGSPLSLECTVEGTSNPNLYWYRQAAGRGLQLLFYSVGIGQISSEVPQNLSASRPQDRQFILSSKKLLLSDSGFYLCAWSVDPPGGNQPQHFGDGTRLSIL.

This clone was observed a handful of times. V and J are TRBV10-2 and TRBJ2-7; D gene unclear. The CDR3 has 13 amino acids. Germline CDR1 is WSHSY and CDR2 is SAAADI. V was cut by 0 bases and J by 4 bases, with 7 bases left in between. Here the CDR3 DNA reads TGCGCCAGCAGTGAGTCGGAGAGGTACGAGCAGTACTTC. Translation gives CASSESERYEQYF.

This clone was counted once. The V and J genes are TRBV13 and TRBJ1-1; D ambiguous. This CDR3 is built from 12 residues. Trimming removed 5 bases at V and 1 base at J, with 5 bases between. CDR1 and CDR2 (germline): PRHDT, FYEKMQ (reference sequence). CDR3 nucleotide sequence: TGTGCCAGCAGCAACAAGAACACTGAAGCTTTCTTT. It is translated as CASSNKNTEAFF.

V usage is TRBV13 and J usage is TRBJ1-1; D might be TRBD1 (5 bases). Trimming left V 3 bases short and J 0 bases short, with 11 bases between. Germline V gene sequence: CDR1 PRHDT, CDR2 FYEKMQ (reference sequence). The CDR3 contains 15 residues. CDR3 sequence: CASSFRQRVNTEAFF. CDR3 nucleotides: TGTGCCAGCAGCTTCCGACAGCGGGTGAACACTGAAGCTTTCTTT.

This chain uses TRBV9 with TRBJ2-4; a possible D gene is TRBD2 (6 bases). The V and J ends lost 0 bases and 0 bases respectively, with 10 bases between them. CDR3 length: 16 residues. Germline lookup yields CDR1 SGDLS and CDR2 YYNGEE. The CDR3 nucleotides read TGTGCCAGCAGCGTAGATGGGGGACTAGCCAAAAACATTCAGTACTTC. Its translation is CASSVDGGLAKNIQYF.

This clone came up a few times. The V gene is TRBV6-1, the J gene TRBJ2-3; 7 positions match TRBD1. The CDR3 consists of 15 residues. With V trimmed by 7 bases and J by 1 base, 8 bases remained unmatched. Germline V gene sequence: CDR1 MNHNS, CDR2 SASEGT. CDR3 coding DNA: TGTGCCAGCACAACCACAGGGGCAGGCACAGATACGCAGTATTTT. Translated, it gives CASTTTGAGTDTQYF.

The chain joins TRBV12-5 to TRBJ2-1; 13 positions match TRBD2. Germline-derived CDR1 and CDR2 are LGHNT and FRNRAP. The CDR3 has 16 amino acids. Trimming removed 6 bases from V and 9 bases from J; junction bases left unmatched: 11. The CDR3 loop reads CASGPSGLAGMSEQFF. In DNA, the CDR3 is TGTGCTAGTGGACCATCGGGACTAGCGGGAATGAGTGAGCAGTTCTTC. Full variable domain (missing parts from reference TRBV12-5 and TRBJ2-1): DARVTQTPRHKVTEMGQEVTMRCQPILGHNTVFWYRQTMMQGLELLAYFRNRAPLDDSGMPKDRFSAEMPDATLATLKIQPSEPRDSAVYFCASGPSGLAGMSEQFFGPGTRLTVL.

The chain carries TRBV9 and TRBJ2-2; D possibly corresponds to TRBD1 (6 bases). V lost 0 bases and J lost 3, with 12 bases in between. This CDR3 is built from 16 residues. Germline CDR1 is SGDLS and CDR2 is YYNGEE. The DNA for the CDR3 is TGTGCCAGCAGCGTAGCGGGGCAGGGGTACACCGGGGAGCTGTTTTTT. It encodes CASSVAGQGYTGELFF.